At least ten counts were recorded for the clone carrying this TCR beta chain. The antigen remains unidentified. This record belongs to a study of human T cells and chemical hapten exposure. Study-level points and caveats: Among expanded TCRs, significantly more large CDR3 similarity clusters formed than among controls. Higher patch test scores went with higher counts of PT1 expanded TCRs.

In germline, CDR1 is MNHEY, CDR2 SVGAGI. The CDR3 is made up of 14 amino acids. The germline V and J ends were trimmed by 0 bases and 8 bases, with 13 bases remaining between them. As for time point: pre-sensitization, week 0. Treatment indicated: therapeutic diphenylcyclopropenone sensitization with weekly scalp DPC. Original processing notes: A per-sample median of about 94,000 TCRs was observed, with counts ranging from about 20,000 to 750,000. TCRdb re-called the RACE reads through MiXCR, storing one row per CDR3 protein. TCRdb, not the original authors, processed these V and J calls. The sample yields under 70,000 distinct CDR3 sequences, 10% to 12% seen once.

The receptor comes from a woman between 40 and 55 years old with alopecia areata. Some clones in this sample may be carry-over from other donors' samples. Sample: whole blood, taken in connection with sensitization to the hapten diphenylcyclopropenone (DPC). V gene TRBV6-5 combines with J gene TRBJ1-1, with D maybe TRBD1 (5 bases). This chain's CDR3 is CASSYSKGPTEAFF. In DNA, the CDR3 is TGTGCCAGCAGTTACTCAAAGGGGCCCACGGAAGCTTTCTTT.